The TCR beta chain under discussion was sequenced for a study of blood T cell repertoires in COVID-19. Turning to the study itself: COVID-19 samples from acute and convalescent phases originated in the United States, Italy and Spain. Sample material is recorded as cDNA or gDNA derived from T cells, B-cell-depleted T cells, or PBMCs.

Sequencing used immunoSEQ multiplex PCR; TCRdb keeps in-frame clones, though not all of them. The sample records under 250,000 clones, 79% being singletons. It was during active infection that Seattle patients were enrolled and then longitudinally followed. Looked up from germline, CDR1 is LGHDT and CDR2 is YNNKEL (reference sequence). V trimming: 0 bases; J trimming: 2 bases; junction bases outside the gene matches: 1. The CDR3 spans 15 residues. This chain connects TRBV3-1 (or the pseudogene TRBV3-2) to TRBJ2-7, with 10 positions matching TRBD2. The source of this sequence is a woman between 40 and 55 years old with COVID-19, enrolled during active disease. The specimen was peripheral blood. CDR3 residues: CASSQDGTSAYEQYF. In DNA form, the CDR3 reads TGTGCCAGCAGCCAAGATGGGACTAGCGCCTACGAGCAGTACTTC.